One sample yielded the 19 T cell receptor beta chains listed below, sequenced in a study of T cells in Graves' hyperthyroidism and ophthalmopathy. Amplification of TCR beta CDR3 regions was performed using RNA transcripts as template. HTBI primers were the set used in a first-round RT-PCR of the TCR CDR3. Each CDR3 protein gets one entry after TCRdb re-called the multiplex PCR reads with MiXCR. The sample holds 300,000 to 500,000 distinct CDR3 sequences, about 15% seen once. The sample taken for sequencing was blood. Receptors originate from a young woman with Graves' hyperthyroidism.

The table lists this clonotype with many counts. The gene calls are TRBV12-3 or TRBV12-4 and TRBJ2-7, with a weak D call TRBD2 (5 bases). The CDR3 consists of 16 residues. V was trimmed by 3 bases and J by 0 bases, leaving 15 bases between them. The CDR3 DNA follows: TGTGCCAGCAGTTTCAGCGCGGGCCCAGGCTCCTACGAGCAGTACTTC. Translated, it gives CASSFSAGPGSYEQYF.

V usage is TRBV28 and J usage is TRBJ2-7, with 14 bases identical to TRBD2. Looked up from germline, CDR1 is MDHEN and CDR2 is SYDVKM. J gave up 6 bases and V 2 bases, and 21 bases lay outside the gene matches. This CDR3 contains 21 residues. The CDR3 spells CASSLMGDGQRLAGGRREQYF. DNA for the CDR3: TGTGCCAGCAGTTTAATGGGGGACGGGCAGAGACTAGCGGGAGGGAGGCGCGAGCAGTACTTC.

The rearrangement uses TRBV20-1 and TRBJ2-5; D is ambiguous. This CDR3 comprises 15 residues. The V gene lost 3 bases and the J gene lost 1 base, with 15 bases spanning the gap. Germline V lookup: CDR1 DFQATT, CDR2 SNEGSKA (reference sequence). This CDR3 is CSASFSVAFQETQYF. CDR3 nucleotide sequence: TGCAGTGCTAGCTTTTCGGTGGCCTTCCAAGAGACCCAGTACTTC.

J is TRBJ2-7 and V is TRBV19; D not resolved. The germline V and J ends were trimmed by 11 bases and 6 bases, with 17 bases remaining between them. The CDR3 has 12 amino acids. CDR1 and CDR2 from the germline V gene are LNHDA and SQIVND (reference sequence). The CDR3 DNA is TGTGCCCCCTTCGGAGAACCTAGCGAGCAGTACTTC. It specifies CAPFGEPSEQYF.

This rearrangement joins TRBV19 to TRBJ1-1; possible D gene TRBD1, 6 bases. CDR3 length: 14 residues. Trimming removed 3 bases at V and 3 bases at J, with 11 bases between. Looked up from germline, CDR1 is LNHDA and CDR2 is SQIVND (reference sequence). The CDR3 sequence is CASSIGGVDTEAFF. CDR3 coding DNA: TGTGCCAGTAGTATTGGGGGCGTAGACACTGAAGCTTTCTTT.

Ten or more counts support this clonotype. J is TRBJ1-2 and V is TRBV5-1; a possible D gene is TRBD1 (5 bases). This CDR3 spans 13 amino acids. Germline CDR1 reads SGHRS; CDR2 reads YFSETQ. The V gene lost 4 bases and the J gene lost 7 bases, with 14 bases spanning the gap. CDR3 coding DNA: TGCGCCAGCAGCCAAACAGGCCTTCGTGGCTACACCTTC. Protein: CASSQTGLRGYTF.

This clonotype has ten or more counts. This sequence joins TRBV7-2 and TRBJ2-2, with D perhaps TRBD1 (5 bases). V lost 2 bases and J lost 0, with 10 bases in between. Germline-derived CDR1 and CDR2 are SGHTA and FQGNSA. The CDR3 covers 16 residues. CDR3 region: CASSLRQNSNTGELFF. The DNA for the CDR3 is TGTGCCAGCAGCTTACGACAGAACTCGAACACCGGGGAGCTGTTTTTT.

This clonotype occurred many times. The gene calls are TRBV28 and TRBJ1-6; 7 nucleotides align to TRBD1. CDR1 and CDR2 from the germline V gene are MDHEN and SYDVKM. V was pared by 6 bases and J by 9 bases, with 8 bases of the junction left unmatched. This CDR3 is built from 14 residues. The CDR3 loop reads CASSPGQDSSPLHF. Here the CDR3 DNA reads TGTGCCAGCAGCCCCGGACAGGATTCTTCACCCCTCCACTTT.

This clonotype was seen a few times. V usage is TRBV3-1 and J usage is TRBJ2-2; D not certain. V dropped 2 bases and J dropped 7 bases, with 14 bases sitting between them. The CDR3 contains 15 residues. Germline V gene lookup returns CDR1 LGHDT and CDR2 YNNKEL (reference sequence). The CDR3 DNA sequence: TGTGCCAGCAGCCAAATTCTGAATTTACACGGGGAGCTGTTTTTT. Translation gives CASSQILNLHGELFF.

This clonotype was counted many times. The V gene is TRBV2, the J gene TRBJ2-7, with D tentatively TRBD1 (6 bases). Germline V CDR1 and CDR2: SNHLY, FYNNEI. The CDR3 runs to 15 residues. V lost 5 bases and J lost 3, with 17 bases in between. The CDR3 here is CASSRDIGANYEQYF. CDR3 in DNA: TGTGCCAGCAGTCGGGACATCGGGGCAAACTACGAGCAGTACTTC.

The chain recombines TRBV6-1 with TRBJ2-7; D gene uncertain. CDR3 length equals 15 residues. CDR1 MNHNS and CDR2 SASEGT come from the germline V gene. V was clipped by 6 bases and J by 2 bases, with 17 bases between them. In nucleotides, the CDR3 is TGTGCCAGCAGCCCGGACCTCGCGACTCCCTACGAGCAGTACTTC. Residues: CASSPDLATPYEQYF.

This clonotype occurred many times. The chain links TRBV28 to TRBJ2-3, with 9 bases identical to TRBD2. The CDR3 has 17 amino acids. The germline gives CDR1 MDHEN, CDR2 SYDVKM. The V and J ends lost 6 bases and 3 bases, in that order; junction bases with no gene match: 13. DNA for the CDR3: TGTGCCAGCAGCCCCCTTGCGGGAGGGGGAAGGACAGATACGCAGTATTTT. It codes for CASSPLAGGGRTDTQYF.

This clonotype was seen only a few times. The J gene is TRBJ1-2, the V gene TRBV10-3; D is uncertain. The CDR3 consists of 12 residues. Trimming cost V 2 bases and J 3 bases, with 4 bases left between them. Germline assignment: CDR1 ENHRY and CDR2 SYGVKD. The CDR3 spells CAISEGDYGYTF. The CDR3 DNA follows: TGTGCCATCAGTGAGGGTGACTATGGCTACACCTTC.

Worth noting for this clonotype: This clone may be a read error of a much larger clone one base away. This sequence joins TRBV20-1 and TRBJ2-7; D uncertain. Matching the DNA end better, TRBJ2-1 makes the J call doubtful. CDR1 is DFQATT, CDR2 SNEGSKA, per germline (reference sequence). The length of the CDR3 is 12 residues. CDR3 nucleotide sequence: TGCAGTGCTAGAAGGGAAGGCTACGAGCAGTTCTTC. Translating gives CSARREGYEQFF.

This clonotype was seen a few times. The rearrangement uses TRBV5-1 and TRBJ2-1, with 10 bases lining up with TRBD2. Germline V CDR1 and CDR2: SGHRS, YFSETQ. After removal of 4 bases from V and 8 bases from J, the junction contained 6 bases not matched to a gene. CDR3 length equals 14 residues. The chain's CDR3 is CASSPGLANDEQFF. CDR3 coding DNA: TGCGCCAGCAGCCCGGGACTAGCGAATGATGAGCAGTTCTTC.

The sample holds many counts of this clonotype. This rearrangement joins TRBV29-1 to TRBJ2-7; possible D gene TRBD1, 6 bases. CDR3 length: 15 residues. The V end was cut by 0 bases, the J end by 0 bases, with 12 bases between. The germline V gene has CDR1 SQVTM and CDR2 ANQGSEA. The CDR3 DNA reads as TGCAGCGTTGAAGAAGAGACAGGCAACTCCTACGAGCAGTACTTC. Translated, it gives CSVEEETGNSYEQYF.

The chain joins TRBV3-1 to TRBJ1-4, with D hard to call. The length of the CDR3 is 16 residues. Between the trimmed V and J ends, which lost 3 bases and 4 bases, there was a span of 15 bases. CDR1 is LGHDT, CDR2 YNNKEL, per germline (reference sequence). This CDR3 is CASSHSGRSNNEKLFF. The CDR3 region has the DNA TGTGCCAGCAGCCATTCGGGCCGTTCAAATAATGAAAAACTGTTTTTT.

The CDR3 is CASSYSAGFTTFGTDTQYF. The CDR3 DNA follows: TGTGCCAGCAGTTACTCCGCGGGGTTCACGACGTTCGGCACAGATACGCAGTATTTT. The chain carries TRBV6-5 and TRBJ2-3, with D perhaps TRBD2 (6 bases). Trimming took off 0 bases at V and 1 base at J, with 20 bases between the two ends. From germline, CDR1 is MNHEY and CDR2 SVGAGI. There are 19 residues in the CDR3.

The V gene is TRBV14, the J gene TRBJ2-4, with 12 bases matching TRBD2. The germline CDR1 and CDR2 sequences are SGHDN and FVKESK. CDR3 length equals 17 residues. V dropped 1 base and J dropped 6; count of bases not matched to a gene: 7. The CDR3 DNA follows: TGTGCCAGCAGCCAAGGGAATGGACTAGCGGGGTTAAACATTCAGTACTTC. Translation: CASSQGNGLAGLNIQYF.